This T cell receptor (beta chain) comes out of a study of cytomegalovirus exposure and HLA in healthy donors. Study-wide points: In an earlier analysis, about 87% or about 30%: the productive usage of most TCR beta V segments. Cytomegalovirus association was assigned to over 150 TCR beta chains. Later on, a genetic analysis was performed. It linked a missense variant in DCLRE1C with V- and J-gene trimming of TCR beta.

The PCR ran on 60 Vbeta and 13 Jbeta primers. This table comes from immunoSEQ multiplex PCR, and its TCRdb copy is limited to in-frame clones, with some not included. The sample lists some 120,000 clones, about 79% occurring once. V gave up 6 bases and J gave up 9 bases; unmatched junction bases: 13. From germline, CDR1 is MNHEY and CDR2 SVGAGI. CDR3 size: 15 residues. For this clone: Its antigen is unidentified.

The specimen was PBMCs. The sequence came from a human donor in good health. V is TRBV6-5 and J is TRBJ2-1; 8 bases are a match to TRBD2. CDR3 residues: CASSSTGGGRREQFF. DNA of the CDR3: TGTGCCAGCAGCTCGACGGGGGGGGGTCGCCGTGAGCAGTTCTTC.